A single sample is the source of the 18 T cell receptor beta chains below, sequenced in a study of a mutant IDH1 vaccine in newly diagnosed glioma listed by TCRdb under 2021. Their cognate antigens are unknown. Library preparation used the immunoSEQ multiplex PCR assay. TCRdb retrieved this table from immuneACCESS and kept in-frame rearrangements only. Not all clones are present; in checked studies, unresolved V genes account for under half, and no reason is known for the remainder. Within this sample are roughly 26,000 clones, with around four fifths of them counted one time only. The ten largest clones capture roughly 33% of the sample. Sample time point, as interpreted from the label and publication: week 35, safety follow-up. Each vaccine dose was 300 ug of a 20-mer mutant IDH1 peptide in Montanide, given subcutaneously with topical imiquimod. The sample was PBMCs, taken from a glioma patient whose treatment included an IDH1 peptide vaccine. Receptors originate from a man aged 30-40 years with glioma.

V is TRBV7-9 and J is TRBJ2-2, with D maybe TRBD1 (5 bases). Germline-derived CDR1 and CDR2 are SEHNR and FQNEAQ (reference sequence). V was clipped by 2 bases and J by 3 bases, with 10 bases between them. The length of the CDR3 is 15 residues. The chain's CDR3 is CASSLIGAYTGELFF. The CDR3 DNA reads as TGTGCCAGCAGCTTAATTGGGGCGTACACCGGGGAGCTGTTTTTT.

This clone was seen more than once but under ten times. The chain is built from TRBV6-5 and TRBJ1-2; unclear D gene. CDR3 size: 13 residues. CDR1 MNHEY and CDR2 SVGAGI come from the germline V gene. V was cut by 0 bases and J by 2 bases, with 4 bases left in between. The CDR3 bases are TGTGCCAGCAGTTACTCGCCGAACTATGGCTACACCTTC. Translation: CASSYSPNYGYTF.

The gene calls are TRBV5-4 and TRBJ2-7; 9 bases line up with TRBD1. The CDR3 totals 14 residues. The germline V gene has CDR1 SGHNT and CDR2 YYREEE (reference sequence). Trimming took 3 bases from V and 3 from J; bases not matched to a gene: 4. The CDR3 DNA sequence: TGTGCCAGCAGCTCCCGGGACAGGGTCTACGAGCAGTACTTC. Translation gives CASSSRDRVYEQYF.

The CDR3 is CASSLGQASYEQYF. The CDR3 bases are TGTGCCAGCAGCTTGGGGCAAGCCTCCTACGAGCAGTACTTC. The rearrangement links TRBV5-4 to TRBJ2-7; D ambiguous. The V end was cut by 0 bases, the J end by 0 bases, with 7 bases between. Germline values: CDR1 SGHNT, CDR2 YYREEE (reference sequence). This CDR3 contains 14 residues.

V is TRBV19 and J is TRBJ2-5; D may be TRBD2 (6 bases). CDR3 length equals 13 residues. From germline, CDR1 is LNHDA and CDR2 SQIVND (reference sequence). Trimming took off 5 bases at V and 6 bases at J, with 13 bases between the two ends. In nucleotides, the CDR3 is TGTGCCAGTAGTCCGACTAGTACCCAGACCCAGTACTTC. It codes for CASSPTSTQTQYF.

This clone was observed a handful of times. In DNA form, the CDR3 reads TGTGCCAGCAGCCAAGATTTGTGGCAGCCCCAGCATTTT. Translating gives CASSQDLWQPQHF. The chain carries TRBV14 and TRBJ1-5; D not resolved. This CDR3 has 13 residues. Germline CDR1 and CDR2: SGHDN and FVKESK. With 0 bases removed from V and 7 bases from J, the gap between germline ends came to 7 bases.

The chain has TRBV19 and TRBJ2-7, with 9 bases lining up with TRBD1. CDR3 length: 15 residues. From germline, CDR1 is LNHDA and CDR2 SQIVND (reference sequence). V lost 7 bases to trimming and J lost 4 bases; unmatched junction nucleotides: 11. CDR3 amino acids: CASTSAGQGDYEQYF. In nucleotides, the CDR3 is TGTGCCAGTACCTCAGCGGGACAGGGTGATTACGAGCAGTACTTC.

This clone came up a few times. The rearrangement uses TRBV6-5 and TRBJ1-2; D possibly corresponds to TRBD1 (5 bases). This CDR3 comprises 13 residues. V lost 6 bases to trimming and J lost 4 bases, with 12 bases between them. Germline V gives CDR1 MNHEY, CDR2 SVGAGI. The CDR3 sequence is CASSLGDVYGYTF. The DNA for the CDR3 is TGTGCCAGCAGCCTAGGGGACGTCTATGGCTACACCTTC.

The rearrangement uses TRBV10-3 and TRBJ2-3; D remains unclear. This CDR3 is 14 amino acids long. V lost 3 bases, J lost 0 bases, and 7 bases lay in between. Germline values: CDR1 ENHRY, CDR2 SYGVKD. CDR3 residues: CAISDQTSTDTQYF. Here the CDR3 DNA reads TGTGCCATCAGTGACCAGACTAGCACAGATACGCAGTATTTT.

The chain recombines TRBV6-5 with TRBJ2-7; D is ambiguous. Germline lookup yields CDR1 MNHEY and CDR2 SVGAGI. Trimming left V 6 bases short and J 9 bases short, with 15 bases between. The CDR3 totals 12 residues. CDR3 coding DNA: TGTGCCAGCAGCCGCCGACGCGAACGGCAGTACTTC. Residues: CASSRRRERQYF.

The rearrangement uses TRBV15 and TRBJ1-1, with D perhaps matching TRBD1 (6 bases). Deletions cut 1 base from V and 1 base from J, with 22 bases between. There are 19 residues in the CDR3. Germline CDR1 reads LNHNV; CDR2 reads YYDKDF (reference sequence). CDR3 sequence: CATSRGSAGAVRKNTEAFF. Written as DNA, the CDR3 is TGTGCCACCAGCAGAGGGTCGGCAGGGGCTGTTCGGAAGAACACTGAAGCTTTCTTT.

This chain links TRBV19 with TRBJ1-5; no clear D. Germline lookup yields CDR1 LNHDA and CDR2 SQIVND (reference sequence). The ends were cut back, 4 bases at V and 0 bases at J, with 10 bases in the middle. CDR3 size: 15 residues. The CDR3 protein is CASSNWGDSNQPQHF. The CDR3 region has the DNA TGTGCCAGTAGTAACTGGGGAGATAGCAATCAGCCCCAGCATTTT.

The chain employs TRBV11-2 and TRBJ1-6; tentatively, D is TRBD1 (5 bases). Germline lookup yields CDR1 SGHAT and CDR2 FQNNGV. There are 13 residues in the CDR3. V dropped 5 bases and J dropped 8 bases, with 10 bases sitting between them. DNA for the CDR3: TGTGCCAGCAGCCCGGACACGTATTCACCCCTCCACTTT. It encodes CASSPDTYSPLHF. Supplemented by reference TRBV11-2 and TRBJ1-6, the full variable domain reads EAGVAQSPRYKIIEKRQSVAFWCNPISGHATLYWYQQILGQGPKLLIQFQNNGVVDDSQLPKDRFSAERLKGVDSTLKIQPAKLEDSAVYLCASSPDTYSPLHFGNGTRLTVT.

The chain is built from TRBV4-1 and TRBJ1-2, with D tentatively TRBD1 (6 bases). The CDR3 spans 17 residues. Trimming removed 0 bases at V and 0 bases at J, with 14 bases between. CDR1 and CDR2 (germline): MGHRA, YSYEKL. CDR3 in amino acids: CASSQEGGAGANYGYTF. For the CDR3, the DNA is TGCGCCAGCAGCCAAGAGGGGGGGGCGGGAGCTAACTATGGCTACACCTTC.

This clone showed up just a few times. The rearrangement joins TRBV10-2 to TRBJ1-1; D is ambiguous. Looked up from germline, CDR1 is WSHSY and CDR2 is SAAADI. There are 14 residues in the CDR3. V gave up 4 bases and J gave up 1 base, with 10 bases separating them. The CDR3 here is CASSAADKNTEAFF. CDR3 coding DNA: TGCGCCAGCAGTGCTGCAGACAAGAACACTGAAGCTTTCTTT.

J is TRBJ1-2 and V is TRBV5-6; D is perhaps TRBD1 (6 bases). This CDR3 has 14 residues. Per germline, CDR1 SGHDT and CDR2 YYEEEE. Trimming removed 4 bases from V and 2 bases from J, with 12 bases in between. The CDR3 loop reads CASSPLGQNYGYTF. For the CDR3, the DNA is TGTGCCAGCAGCCCTTTGGGACAAAACTATGGCTACACCTTC.

The chain uses TRBV10-1 and TRBJ2-3; weak D call: TRBD1 (5 bases). V gave up 0 bases and J gave up 6 bases, with 10 bases separating them. CDR3 size: 14 residues. Looked up from germline, CDR1 is WNHNN and CDR2 is SYGVQD (reference sequence). The chain's CDR3 is CASSESPGIDTQYF. CDR3 DNA sequence: TGCGCCAGCAGTGAGTCTCCAGGGATTGATACGCAGTATTTT.

V usage is TRBV5-6 and J usage is TRBJ1-2; perhaps TRBD1 as D (5 bases). The CDR3 extends over 13 amino acids. V was shortened by 2 bases and J by 2 bases, with 7 bases between the two germline ends. CDR1 and CDR2 (germline): SGHDT, YYEEEE. CDR3 amino acids: CASSFEGNYGYTF. The CDR3 DNA sequence: TGTGCCAGCAGCTTTGAGGGGAACTATGGCTACACCTTC.